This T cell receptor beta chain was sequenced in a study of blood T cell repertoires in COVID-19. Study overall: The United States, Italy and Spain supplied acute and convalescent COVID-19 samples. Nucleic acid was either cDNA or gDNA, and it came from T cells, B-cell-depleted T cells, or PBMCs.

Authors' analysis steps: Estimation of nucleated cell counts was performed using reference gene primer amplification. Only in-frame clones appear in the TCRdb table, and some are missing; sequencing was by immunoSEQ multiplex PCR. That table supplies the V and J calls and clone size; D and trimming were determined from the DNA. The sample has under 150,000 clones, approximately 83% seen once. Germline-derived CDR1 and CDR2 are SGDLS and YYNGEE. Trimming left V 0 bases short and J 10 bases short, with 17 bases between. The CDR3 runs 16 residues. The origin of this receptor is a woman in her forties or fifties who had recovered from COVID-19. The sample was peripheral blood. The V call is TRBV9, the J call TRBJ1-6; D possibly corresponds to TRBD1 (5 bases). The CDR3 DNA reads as TGTGCCAGCAGCGTAGCCGTGGGGGGTTTTGGATCACCCCTCCACTTT. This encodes CASSVAVGGFGSPLHF.